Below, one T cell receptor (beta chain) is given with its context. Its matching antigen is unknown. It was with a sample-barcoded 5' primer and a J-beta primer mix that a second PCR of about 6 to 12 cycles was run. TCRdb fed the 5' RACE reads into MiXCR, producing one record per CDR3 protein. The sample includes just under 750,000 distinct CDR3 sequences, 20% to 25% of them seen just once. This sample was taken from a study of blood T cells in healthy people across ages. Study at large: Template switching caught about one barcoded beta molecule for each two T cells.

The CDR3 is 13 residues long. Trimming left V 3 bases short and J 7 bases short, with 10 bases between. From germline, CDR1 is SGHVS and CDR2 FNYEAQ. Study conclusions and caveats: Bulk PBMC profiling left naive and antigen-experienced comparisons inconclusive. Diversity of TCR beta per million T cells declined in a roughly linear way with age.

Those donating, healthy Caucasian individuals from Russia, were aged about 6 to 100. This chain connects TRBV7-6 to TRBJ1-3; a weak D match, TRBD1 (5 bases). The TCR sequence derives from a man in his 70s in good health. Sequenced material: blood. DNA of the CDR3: TGTGCCAGCAGCTTGGGGGTTTTCAACACCATATATTTT. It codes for CASSLGVFNTIYF.